This T cell receptor (beta chain) was sequenced in a study of shared clonotypes between healthy human individuals. Study-level information: A couple of women and a few men aged 18 to 49 made up the donors.

Details on this clone: The target antigen is unknown.

This table comes from immunoSEQ multiplex PCR, and its TCRdb copy is limited to in-frame clones, with some not included. Of over a million clones in the sample, more than 60% were seen once. Germline CDR1 reads GTSNPN; CDR2 reads SVGIG (reference sequence). This CDR3 region has 14 residues. Trimming shortened V by 1 base and J by 4 bases, and 13 bases separated the two germline ends. Each donor was a Caucasian adult residing in Nashville, Tennessee. General study points: Relative to memory subsets, naive subsets generally showed larger estimated richness. For sorted subsets, rarefaction showed incomplete sequencing despite large depth.

The sequence derives from a man between 18 and 35 years old in good health. The source material was memory CD4+ T cells sorted from blood. Subset given: CD45RA-negative fraction. V is TRBV30 and J is TRBJ1-1; the D gene is possibly TRBD1 (6 bases). In DNA form, the CDR3 reads TGTGCCTGGAGTGCTGGGGGCTGGGGCACTGAAGCTTTCTTT. Translated: CAWSAGGWGTEAFF.